This entry lists 32 T cell receptor beta chains sequenced from one sample in a study of long-term antiretroviral therapy in people with HIV. Run at survey level, the immunoSEQ assay was version v3.0. Clones were read by immunoSEQ multiplex PCR, and TCRdb kept only the in-frame ones, dropping some. The data show about 50,000 clones, around 80% seen once. Material: unsorted PBMCs, obtained 0.8 years after starting antiretroviral therapy. The source of these receptors is a woman aged 18-35 years with HIV.

This clone has more than one count but fewer than ten. V gene TRBV5-4 combines with J gene TRBJ2-7; maybe TRBD2 (5 bases). The CDR3 covers 13 residues. CDR1 and CDR2 from the germline V gene are SGHNT and YYREEE (reference sequence). Trimming took 4 bases from V and 4 from J, leaving 12 bases between them. CDR3 in amino acids: CASSPGSGYEQYF. The CDR3 DNA sequence: TGTGCCAGCAGCCCCGGAAGCGGATACGAGCAGTACTTC.

The CDR3 protein is CASSREAGGHTGELFF. CDR3 sequence (DNA): TGTGCCAGCAGCCGAGAAGCGGGAGGGCACACCGGGGAGCTGTTTTTT. This chain connects TRBV11-2 to TRBJ2-2, with 10 bases aligning to TRBD2. J was trimmed by 3 bases and V by 5 bases; bases with no gene match: 6. The CDR3 is made up of 16 amino acids. The germline gives CDR1 SGHAT, CDR2 FQNNGV.

The gene calls are TRBV7-2 and TRBJ2-3, with TRBD2 matching over 10 bases. The CDR3 runs to 15 residues. The V gene's germline CDR1 is SGHTA and CDR2 FQGNSA. The ends lost 5 bases at V and 2 bases at J; junction bases unmatched: 4. CDR3 DNA sequence: TGTGCCAGCAGCGGACTAGCGGCTACCACAGATACGCAGTATTTT. It yields the protein CASSGLAATTDTQYF. The complete variable domain, with remaining parts taken from reference TRBV7-2 and TRBJ2-3, reads GAGVSQSPSNKVTEKGKDVELRCDPISGHTALYWYRQSLGQGLEFLIYFQGNSAPDKSGLPSDRFSAERTGGSVSTLTIQRTQQEDSAVYLCASSGLAATTDTQYFGPGTRLTVL.

The CDR3 bases are TGTGCCAGCAGTGGGGGGACAGCACTCACACAAGAGACCCAGTACTTC. This sequence encodes CASSGGTALTQETQYF. This chain joins TRBV6-1 and TRBJ2-5, with 7 bases lining up with TRBD1. The CDR3 totals 16 residues. Germline V gives CDR1 MNHNS, CDR2 SASEGT. J gave up 2 bases and V 4 bases, and 10 bases lay outside the gene matches.

The chain couples TRBV19 to TRBJ2-7; 8 bases match TRBD1. Germline V lookup: CDR1 LNHDA, CDR2 SQIVND (reference sequence). V was clipped by 3 bases and J by 4 bases; unmatched bases: 8. This CDR3 contains 15 residues. CDR3 sequence reads: CASSMYRDRGYEQYF. Written as DNA, the CDR3 is TGTGCCAGTAGTATGTATCGAGACAGGGGATACGAGCAGTACTTC.

The rearrangement joins TRBV11-1 to TRBJ1-2; tentative D call: TRBD1 (6 bases). The CDR3 runs 16 residues. Germline V gene sequence: CDR1 SGHAT, CDR2 FQDESV (reference sequence). The germline V and J ends were trimmed by 1 base and 7 bases, with 19 bases remaining between them. CDR3 loop: CASSLGWGRGVRGYTF. The CDR3 nucleotides read TGTGCCAGCAGCTTAGGTTGGGGCAGGGGAGTACGTGGCTACACCTTC.

The V and J genes are TRBV5-1 and TRBJ2-1; 9 nucleotides agree with TRBD1. Germline-derived CDR1 and CDR2 are SGHRS and YFSETQ. This CDR3 has 14 amino acids. V gave up 3 bases and J gave up 4 bases; unmatched junction bases: 2. The CDR3 DNA reads TGCGCCAGCAGCTCGGGACAGGGATACAATGAGCAGTTCTTC. It yields the protein CASSSGQGYNEQFF.

The chain uses TRBV7-8 and TRBJ1-5; D remains ambiguous. The CDR3 is 17 amino acids. CDR1 and CDR2 from the germline V gene are SGHVS and FQNEAQ. V dropped 0 bases and J dropped 0 bases, with 12 bases sitting between them. The CDR3: CASSLARIWDSNQPQHF. The CDR3 DNA reads TGTGCCAGCAGCTTAGCGCGAATCTGGGATAGCAATCAGCCCCAGCATTTT.

This clone turned up a few times. The chain has TRBV28 and TRBJ2-3; 10 positions agree with TRBD1. The junction had 7 bases not matched to a gene; V was cut back by 7 bases and J by 3 bases. CDR1 is MDHEN and CDR2 is SYDVKM in the germline V gene. CDR3 length: 15 residues. In nucleotides, the CDR3 is TGTGCCAGCACCCTGACAGGGGGCGAAACAGATACGCAGTATTTT. This sequence encodes CASTLTGGETDTQYF.

CDR3 protein: CASSSSGRGRQFF. DNA for the CDR3: TGTGCCAGCAGCTCTAGCGGGAGGGGAAGGCAGTTCTTC. This chain connects TRBV7-2 to TRBJ2-1, with TRBD2 matching over 12 bases. Germline V gene data show CDR1 as SGHTA and CDR2 as FQGNSA. With V trimmed by 4 bases and J by 12 bases, 4 bases remained unmatched. The CDR3 runs 13 residues.

The chain joins TRBV28 to TRBJ2-7, with 8 positions matching TRBD1. CDR1 and CDR2 (germline): MDHEN, SYDVKM. The V segment lost 5 bases and the J segment 6 bases; nucleotides outside the gene matches: 15. The CDR3 runs 16 residues. CDR3 in amino acids: CASSPWQGAIGSEQYF. The CDR3 DNA reads as TGTGCCAGCAGTCCATGGCAGGGGGCGATCGGCTCCGAGCAGTACTTC. The complete variable domain, with remaining parts taken from reference TRBV28 and TRBJ2-7, reads DVKVTQSSRYLVKRTGEKVFLECVQDMDHENMFWYRQDPGLGLRLIYFSYDVKMKEKGDIPEGYSVSREKKERFSLILESASTNQTSMYLCASSPWQGAIGSEQYFGPGTRLTVT.

The chain uses TRBV5-1 and TRBJ1-1; a weak D match, TRBD1 (5 bases). Germline assignment: CDR1 SGHRS and CDR2 YFSETQ. Trimming stripped 4 bases from V and 6 bases from J, with 13 bases between. The CDR3 totals 13 residues. This CDR3 is CASSPSAGPEAFF. DNA for the CDR3: TGCGCCAGCAGCCCGTCGGCAGGGCCTGAAGCTTTCTTT.

The chain combines TRBV9 with TRBJ2-3; D is unclear. The germline gives CDR1 SGDLS, CDR2 YYNGEE. The CDR3 runs to 16 residues. The ends were cut back, 0 bases at V and 6 bases at J, with 17 bases in the middle. CDR3 loop: CASSVDTHRQADTQYF. The CDR3 DNA sequence: TGTGCCAGCAGCGTAGATACCCACCGGCAGGCGGATACGCAGTATTTT.

In this sample, this clone turned up once. This chain connects TRBV5-1 to TRBJ1-6; D gene uncertain. The germline V and J ends were trimmed by 0 bases and 10 bases, with 8 bases remaining between them. This CDR3 contains 13 residues. Germline V gene data show CDR1 as SGHRS and CDR2 as YFSETQ. CDR3: CASSLEALSPLHF. The CDR3, as DNA: TGCGCCAGCAGCTTGGAGGCCCTGTCACCCCTCCACTTT.

The chain employs TRBV10-1 and TRBJ2-5, with 12 bases that match TRBD2. Germline CDR1 and CDR2: WNHNN and SYGVQD (reference sequence). This CDR3 is 15 amino acids long. The V gene end was trimmed by 6 bases and the J gene end by 2 bases; junction bases not matched to a gene: 4. The CDR3: CASSSGLAGQETQYF. CDR3 nucleotide sequence: TGCGCCAGCAGCTCCGGACTAGCGGGGCAAGAGACCCAGTACTTC.

This chain uses TRBV27 with TRBJ2-7; possibly TRBD2 for D (6 bases). V lost 3 bases, J lost 4 bases, and 7 bases lay in between. The CDR3 is made up of 12 amino acids. Germline V gene lookup returns CDR1 MNHEY and CDR2 SMNVEV (reference sequence). The CDR3 bases are TGTGCCAGCAGTTTGGGGGGTTACGAGCAGTACTTC. Translating gives CASSLGGYEQYF.

The genes are TRBV14 and TRBJ1-2; 8 bases map to TRBD1. Germline-derived CDR1 and CDR2 are SGHDN and FVKESK. J was trimmed by 4 bases and V by 4 bases; bases with no gene match: 8. The CDR3 has 15 residues. The CDR3 is CASSRLGQGPYGYTF. The CDR3 nucleotides read TGTGCCAGCAGCCGCCTTGGACAGGGTCCCTATGGCTACACCTTC.

J is TRBJ1-4 and V is TRBV6-5; TRBD1 agrees at 7 bases. The CDR3 has 16 residues. CDR1 is MNHEY, CDR2 SVGAGI, per germline. The V segment lost 4 bases and the J segment 3 bases; nucleotides outside the gene matches: 8. This CDR3 reads CASSSTGVLANEKLFF. The CDR3 DNA is TGTGCCAGCAGTTCCACAGGGGTTTTAGCTAATGAAAAACTGTTTTTT.

J is TRBJ2-3 and V is TRBV9; D might be TRBD1 or TRBD2, each matching 6 bases. Trimming shortened V by 0 bases and J by 5 bases, and 19 bases separated the two germline ends. CDR1 and CDR2 (germline): SGDLS, YYNGEE. The CDR3 spans 17 residues. CDR3 DNA: TGTGCCAGCAGCGTAGACCCTATGGAGGGGGTCATAGATACGCAGTATTTT. Amino acid sequence: CASSVDPMEGVIDTQYF.

The genes are TRBV4-1 and TRBJ1-2, with 9 nucleotides matching TRBD1. V shed 0 bases, J shed 4 bases, and the junction held 6 bases outside the gene matches. From germline, CDR1 is MGHRA and CDR2 YSYEKL. This CDR3 has 16 residues. CDR3 sequence: CASSQDWTGQGYGYTF. CDR3 DNA: TGCGCCAGCAGCCAAGATTGGACGGGACAGGGCTATGGCTACACCTTC.

The CDR3 nucleotides read TGTGCCAGCAGCCGACAGGGGGCGCGGGCAGATACGCAGTATTTT. It codes for CASSRQGARADTQYF. This chain joins TRBV7-3 and TRBJ2-3, with 10 bases aligning to TRBD1. The CDR3 totals 15 residues. The junction had 6 bases not matched to a gene; V was cut back by 5 bases and J by 4 bases. From germline, CDR1 is SGHTA and CDR2 FQGTGA.

This clone was seen a few times. The chain couples TRBV5-1 to TRBJ2-3; tentative D call: TRBD2 (6 bases). V dropped 3 bases and J dropped 2 bases, with 19 bases sitting between them. Germline V gives CDR1 SGHRS, CDR2 YFSETQ. The CDR3 runs 17 residues. This CDR3 reads CASSSLGGDPLTDTQYF. DNA for the CDR3: TGCGCCAGCAGCTCGCTGGGAGGCGATCCCCTCACAGATACGCAGTATTTT. Full variable domain (rest looked up from reference TRBV5-1 and TRBJ2-3): KAGVTQTPRYLIKTRGQQVTLSCSPISGHRSVSWYQQTPGQGLQFLFEYFSETQRNKGNFPGRFSGRQFSNSRSEMNVSTLELGDSALYLCASSSLGGDPLTDTQYFGPGTRLTVL.

The CDR3 region is CASSLGQGRHEQYF. CDR3 bases: TGTGCCAGCAGCTTGGGACAGGGGAGGCACGAGCAGTACTTC. V is TRBV7-3 and J is TRBJ2-7; TRBD1 aligns across 10 bases. This CDR3 region has 14 residues. V gave up 3 bases and J gave up 5 bases; unmatched junction bases: 4. Germline V gene data show CDR1 as SGHTA and CDR2 as FQGTGA.

The chain joins TRBV9 to TRBJ2-7, with TRBD1 identical over 10 bases. Germline V gene sequence: CDR1 SGDLS, CDR2 YYNGEE. The CDR3 runs to 16 residues. Germline trimming cut 4 bases from V and 9 bases from J; bases unmatched to any gene: 16. CDR3 nucleotides: TGTGCCAGCAGCAATCGTCCGGACAGGGGGGGACTGGGGCAGTACTTC. Its translation: CASSNRPDRGGLGQYF.

The V and J genes are TRBV9 and TRBJ2-5; TRBD1 agrees at 9 bases. Trimming cost V 0 bases and J 5 bases; bases outside gene matches: 5. The CDR3 is 15 residues long. The germline V gene has CDR1 SGDLS and CDR2 YYNGEE. The CDR3 region is CASSVGGTGLETQYF. CDR3 nucleotide sequence: TGTGCCAGCAGCGTAGGAGGGACAGGGCTGGAGACCCAGTACTTC. The full variable domain, with the rest looked up from reference TRBV9 and TRBJ2-5, is DSGVTQTPKHLITATGQRVTLRCSPRSGDLSVYWYQQSLDQGLQFLIQYYNGEERAKGNILERFSAQQFPDLHSELNLSSLELGDSALYFCASSVGGTGLETQYFGPGTRLLVL.

The genes are TRBV7-2 and TRBJ2-3; D may correspond to TRBD1 or TRBD2 (7 bases each). V lost 5 bases, J lost 4 bases, and 19 bases lay in between. CDR1 and CDR2 (germline): SGHTA, FQGNSA. The CDR3 contains 16 residues. The chain's CDR3 is CASSPGGAGRSDTQYF. In DNA, the CDR3 is TGTGCCAGCAGCCCAGGGGGAGCGGGAAGGTCAGATACGCAGTATTTT.

This clone has only one observation. The chain has TRBV11-1 and TRBJ2-3; D gene uncertain. Trimming removed 1 base from V and 0 bases from J, with 5 bases in between. The CDR3 runs to 14 residues. The germline V gene encodes CDR1 SGHAT and CDR2 FQDESV (reference sequence). The CDR3 loop is CASSLVKSTDTQYF. The DNA for the CDR3 is TGTGCCAGCAGCTTAGTTAAAAGCACAGATACGCAGTATTTT.

The V gene is TRBV6-5, the J gene TRBJ1-2; 10 positions match TRBD1. Germline V CDR1 and CDR2: MNHEY, SVGAGI. This CDR3 region has 15 residues. Unmatched junction bases numbered 8, after V lost 6 bases and J lost 4 bases. This chain's CDR3 is CASRRRTGGFYGYTF. The CDR3 nucleotides are TGTGCCAGCAGACGCCGGACAGGGGGTTTCTATGGCTACACCTTC.

This clone appeared once. V and J are TRBV10-2 and TRBJ2-7; TRBD1 might be the D (6 bases). Germline V lookup: CDR1 WSHSY, CDR2 SAAADI. The CDR3 runs 12 residues. V was cut by 7 bases and J by 6 bases, with 13 bases left in between. This CDR3 reads CASTQGWSEQYF. The CDR3 DNA follows: TGCGCCAGCACACAGGGTTGGAGCGAGCAGTACTTC.

The rearrangement uses TRBV27 and TRBJ2-5, with D possibly TRBD1 on 6 matching bases. The CDR3 covers 15 residues. Between the trimmed V and J ends, which lost 5 bases and 5 bases, there was a span of 18 bases. Per germline, CDR1 MNHEY and CDR2 SMNVEV (reference sequence). The CDR3 DNA is TGTGCCAGCAGTCCAGGGGCGCTTCTCGGGGAGACCCAGTACTTC. The encoded protein is CASSPGALLGETQYF.

The CDR3 sequence: CASSLARDEQYF. In DNA form, the CDR3 reads TGTGCCAGCAGCTTGGCCAGGGACGAGCAGTACTTC. V usage is TRBV5-6 and J usage is TRBJ2-7; tentatively, D is TRBD1 (5 bases). The CDR3 spans 12 residues. Germline loops: CDR1 SGHDT, CDR2 YYEEEE. V shed 0 bases and J shed 5 bases, with 6 bases lying between them.

The V call is TRBV28, the J call TRBJ2-1; 14 bases agree with TRBD2. This CDR3 has 18 amino acids. Germline assignment: CDR1 MDHEN and CDR2 SYDVKM. The V segment lost 4 bases and the J segment 10 bases; nucleotides outside the gene matches: 15. DNA of the CDR3: TGTGCCAGCAGTTCACGGGCGGGACTAGCGGGAGTGACTGGAGAGCAGTTCTTC. Encoded protein: CASSSRAGLAGVTGEQFF. Supplemented by reference TRBV28 and TRBJ2-1, the full variable domain reads DVKVTQSSRYLVKRTGEKVFLECVQDMDHENMFWYRQDPGLGLRLIYFSYDVKMKEKGDIPEGYSVSREKKERFSLILESASTNQTSMYLCASSSRAGLAGVTGEQFFGPGTRLTVL.